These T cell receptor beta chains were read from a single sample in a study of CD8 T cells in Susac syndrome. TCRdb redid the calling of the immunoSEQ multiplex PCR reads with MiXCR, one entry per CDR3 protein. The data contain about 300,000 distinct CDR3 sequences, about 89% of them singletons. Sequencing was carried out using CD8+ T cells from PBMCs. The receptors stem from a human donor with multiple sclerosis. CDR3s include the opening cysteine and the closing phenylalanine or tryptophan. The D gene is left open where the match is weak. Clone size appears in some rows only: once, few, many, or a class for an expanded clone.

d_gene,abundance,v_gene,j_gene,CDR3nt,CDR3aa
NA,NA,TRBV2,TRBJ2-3,TGTGCCAGCCGGACGTGGACAGATACGCAGTATTTT,CASRTWTDTQYF
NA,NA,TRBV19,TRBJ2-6,TGTGCCAGTAGTATGTTATCTGGGGCCAACGTCCTGACTTTC,CASSMLSGANVLTF
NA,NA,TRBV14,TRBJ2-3,TGTGCCAGCAGCCAATCCGTAGATACGCAGTATTTT,CASSQSVDTQYF
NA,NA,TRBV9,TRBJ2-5,TGTGCCAGCAGCGTAGAGGATTGGACAGAGGGAGAGACCCAGTACTTC,CASSVEDWTEGETQYF
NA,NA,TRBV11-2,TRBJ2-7,TGTGCCAGCAGCTTAGGGCCCTTACCAAGAAACGAGCAGTACTTC,CASSLGPLPRNEQYF
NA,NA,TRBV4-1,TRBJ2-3,TGCGCCAGCAGCCCCGGGGAGGGGGATAAGAATACGCAGTATTTT,CASSPGEGDKNTQYF
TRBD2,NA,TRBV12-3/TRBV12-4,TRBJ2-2,TGTGCCAGCAGTTTTCGAGCGGGGGACACCGGGGAGCTGTTTTTT,CASSFRAGDTGELFF
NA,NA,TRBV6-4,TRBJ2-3,TGTGCCAGCAGTGACCAGGCCGGGAACACAGATACGCAGTATTTT,CASSDQAGNTDTQYF
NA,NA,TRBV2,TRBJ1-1,TGTGCCAGCAGTGGCGGACGTGGCACTGAAGCTTTCTTT,CASSGGRGTEAFF
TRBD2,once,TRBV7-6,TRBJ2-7,TGTGCCAGCAGCTTTAGACCGGGACTAGCGGACGAGCAGTACTTC,CASSFRPGLADEQYF
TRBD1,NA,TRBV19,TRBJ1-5,TGTGCCAGTAGTACGCTTACAGGGGCCAATCAGCCCCAGCATTTT,CASSTLTGANQPQHF
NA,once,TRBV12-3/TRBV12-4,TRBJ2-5,TGTGCCAGCAGTCCTAGGACAGCGGCCAGAGAGACCCAGTACTTC,CASSPRTAARETQYF
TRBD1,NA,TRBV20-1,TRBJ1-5,TGCAGTGCGGTGGAGGAGGACAGGGGATTTAGGGATCAGCCCCAGCATTTT,CSAVEEDRGFRDQPQHF
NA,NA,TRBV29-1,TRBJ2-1,TGCAGCGTTACCCCCGGAGAGCAGTTCTTC,CSVTPGEQFF
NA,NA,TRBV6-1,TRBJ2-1,TGTGCCAGCCGAGACACCGGTGAGCAGTTCTTC,CASRDTGEQFF
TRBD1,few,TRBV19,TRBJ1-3,TGTGCCAGTAGTCTGCCGGGACAGGCGGCGTACACCATATATTTT,CASSLPGQAAYTIYF
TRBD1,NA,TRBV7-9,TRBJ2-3,TGTGCCAGCTGGGGGACAGGGCCAGATACGCAGTATTTT,CASWGTGPDTQYF
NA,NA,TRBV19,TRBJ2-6,TGTGCCAGTAGTAAGCTGGGGGCTGGATCTGGGGCCAACGTCCTGACTTTC,CASSKLGAGSGANVLTF
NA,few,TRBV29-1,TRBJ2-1,TGCAGCGTTGAAGGGCCCGAAGGGGTCAATGAGCAGTTCTTC,CSVEGPEGVNEQFF
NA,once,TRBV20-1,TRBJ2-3,TGCAGTGCTAGAGATCGGGCGGCTCGGGGGACAGATACGCAGTATTTT,CSARDRAARGTDTQYF
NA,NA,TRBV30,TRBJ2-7,TGTGCCTGGAGTCCACCCCAGGGGGGGAGATACGAGCAGTACTTC,CAWSPPQGGRYEQYF
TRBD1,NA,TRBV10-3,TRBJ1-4,TGTGCCATCAGGGAGACAGGGGGGAATGAAAAACTGTTTTTT,CAIRETGGNEKLFF
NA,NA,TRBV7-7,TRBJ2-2,TGTGCTAGCAGCTTCCCGGCCGGGGAGCTGTTTTTT,CASSFPAGELFF
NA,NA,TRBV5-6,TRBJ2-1,TGTGCCAGCAGCTTGGTCCAGGTGCAGTTCTTC,CASSLVQVQFF
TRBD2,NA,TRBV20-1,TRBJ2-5,TGCAGTGCTAGAGGGGGGACTAGCGGACCCTCCGAGACCCAGTACTTC,CSARGGTSGPSETQYF
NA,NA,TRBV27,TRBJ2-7,TGTGCCAGCAGTTTAATTCGAAACCCCTACGAGCAGTACTTC,CASSLIRNPYEQYF
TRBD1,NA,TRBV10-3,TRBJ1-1,TGTGCCATCAGTGAGTCCAGGGGGGGAACTGAAGCTTTCTTT,CAISESRGGTEAFF
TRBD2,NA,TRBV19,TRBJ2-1,TGTGCCAGTAGTATACGGGCGGGGCTAGCGGGGGACAATGAGCAGTTCTTC,CASSIRAGLAGDNEQFF
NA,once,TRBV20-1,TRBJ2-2,TGCAGTGCTATCCGCACCGGGGAGCTGTTTTTT,CSAIRTGELFF
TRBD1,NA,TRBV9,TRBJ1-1,TGTGCCAGCGGACAGGGTCTGAACACTGAAGCTTTCTTT,CASGQGLNTEAFF
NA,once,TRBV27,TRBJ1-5,TGTGCCAGCAGTTTATTGGGGGGAAGCAGCAATCAGCCCCAGCATTTT,CASSLLGGSSNQPQHF
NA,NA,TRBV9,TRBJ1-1,TGTGCCAGCAGCGCATCGACAGCGCTGAACACTGAAGCTTTCTTT,CASSASTALNTEAFF
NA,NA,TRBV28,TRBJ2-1,TGTGCCGGGTCATCTTTTCGGGGGAGAGGGCAGTTCTTC,CAGSSFRGRGQFF
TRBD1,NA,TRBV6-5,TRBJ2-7,TGTGCCAGCAGTTACACCGGGACAGCCTTTTACGAGCAGTACTTC,CASSYTGTAFYEQYF
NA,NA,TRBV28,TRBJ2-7,TGTGCCAGCAGTGCACGGCTCGGCACGAATTTCTACGAGCAGTACTTC,CASSARLGTNFYEQYF
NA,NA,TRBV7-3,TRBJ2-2,TGTGCCAGCAGCTCGAGACCCCGACCTACCGGGGAGCTGTTTTTT,CASSSRPRPTGELFF
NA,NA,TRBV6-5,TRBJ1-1,TGTGCCAGCAGTTCCCCGGGGGCTGAAGCTTTCTTT,CASSSPGAEAFF
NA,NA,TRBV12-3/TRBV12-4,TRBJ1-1,TGTGCCAGCAGTTTAGCCCCAGGGTCGTCCATGAACACTGAAGCTTTCTTT,CASSLAPGSSMNTEAFF
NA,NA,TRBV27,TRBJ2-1,TGTGCCAGCAGTCCTGGCGGACAGCCAACCTACAATGAGCAGTTCTTC,CASSPGGQPTYNEQFF
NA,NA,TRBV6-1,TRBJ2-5,TGTGCCAGCCTGAGAGGGACCCAGTACTTC,CASLRGTQYF
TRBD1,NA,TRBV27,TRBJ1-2,TGTGCCAGCAGAACAGGGGGCGCGGGGAACTATGGCTACACCTTC,CASRTGGAGNYGYTF
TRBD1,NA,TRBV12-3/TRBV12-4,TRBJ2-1,TGTGCCGCCTCGGGACAGGGAGGCGATGAGCAGTTCTTC,CAASGQGGDEQFF